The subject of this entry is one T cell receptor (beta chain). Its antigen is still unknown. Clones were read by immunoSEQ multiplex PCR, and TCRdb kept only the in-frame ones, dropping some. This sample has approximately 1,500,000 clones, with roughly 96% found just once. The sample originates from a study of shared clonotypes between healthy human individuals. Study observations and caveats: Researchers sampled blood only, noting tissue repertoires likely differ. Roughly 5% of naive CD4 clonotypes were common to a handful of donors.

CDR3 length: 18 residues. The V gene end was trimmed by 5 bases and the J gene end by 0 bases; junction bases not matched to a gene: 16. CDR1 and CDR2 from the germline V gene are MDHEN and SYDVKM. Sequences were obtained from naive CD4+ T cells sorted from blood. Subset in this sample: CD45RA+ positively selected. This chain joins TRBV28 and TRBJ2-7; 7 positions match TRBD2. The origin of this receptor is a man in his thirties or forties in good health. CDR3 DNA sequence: TGTGCCAGCAGTGCCACCTGGAAAACTAGCGCCCGCTCCTACGAGCAGTACTTC. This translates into CASSATWKTSARSYEQYF.